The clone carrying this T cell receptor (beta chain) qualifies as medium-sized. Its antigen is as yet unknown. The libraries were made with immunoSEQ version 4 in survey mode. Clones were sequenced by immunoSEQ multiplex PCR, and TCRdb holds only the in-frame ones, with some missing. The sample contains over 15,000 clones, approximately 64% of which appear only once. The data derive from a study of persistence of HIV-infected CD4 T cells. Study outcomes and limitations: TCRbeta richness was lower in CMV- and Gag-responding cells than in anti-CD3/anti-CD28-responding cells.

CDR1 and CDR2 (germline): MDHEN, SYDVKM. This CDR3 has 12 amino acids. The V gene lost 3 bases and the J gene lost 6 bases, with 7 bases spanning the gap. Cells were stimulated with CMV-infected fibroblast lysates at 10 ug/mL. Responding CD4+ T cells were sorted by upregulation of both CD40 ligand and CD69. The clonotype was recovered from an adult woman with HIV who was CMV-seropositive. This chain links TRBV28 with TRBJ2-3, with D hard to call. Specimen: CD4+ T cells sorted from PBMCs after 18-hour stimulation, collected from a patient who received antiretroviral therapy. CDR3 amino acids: CASSLEWDTQYF. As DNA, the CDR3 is TGTGCCAGCAGTTTGGAGTGGGATACGCAGTATTTT.